This paragraph covers one T cell receptor beta chain sequence. The data are from a study of blood T cell repertoires in COVID-19. This CDR3 spans 15 amino acids. The germline V gene encodes CDR1 SGHAT and CDR2 FQNNGV. V lost 1 base and J lost 0, with 7 bases in between. Profiling relied on immunoSEQ multiplex PCR, and the TCRdb table lists in-frame clones only, not all of them. This table has fewer than 85,000 clones, about four fifths appearing once. The sample comprised peripheral blood. The rearrangement uses TRBV11-2 and TRBJ1-5, with no clear D. The receptor was derived from a woman of 80 years or more with active or convalescent COVID-19. The CDR3 loop is CASSLGHNSNQPQHF. The CDR3 region has the DNA TGTGCCAGCAGCTTAGGGCATAATAGCAATCAGCCCCAGCATTTT. Combining the CDR3 with reference TRBV11-2 and TRBJ1-5 gives the whole variable domain EAGVAQSPRYKIIEKRQSVAFWCNPISGHATLYWYQQILGQGPKLLIQFQNNGVVDDSQLPKDRFSAERLKGVDSTLKIQPAKLEDSAVYLCASSLGHNSNQPQHFGDGTRLSIL.